Below, 10 T cell receptor beta chains from the same sample are listed, as sequenced in a study of metastatic and nonmetastatic thyroid tumors. From the PCR reads, TCRdb re-called clones with MiXCR. Seen here are roughly 4,700 clones, roughly 27% observed once, and the top ten hold approximately 17%. Thyroid surgery was preceded by no treatment in any patient. The sequenced sample consisted of adjacent normal tissue. The receptors were sampled from a female donor with papillary thyroid cancer or a benign thyroid nodule (not recorded which). Some clones in this sample may be carry-over from other donors' samples.

This clone was seen a handful of times. The chain joins TRBV7-9 to TRBJ2-3; D gene unclear. CDR3 length: 12 amino acids. Germline V gene sequence: CDR1 SEHNR, CDR2 FQNEAQ (reference sequence). V gave up 3 bases and J gave up 2 bases, with 3 bases separating them. CDR3 sequence reads: CASSFLTDTQYF. In DNA, the CDR3 is TGTGCCAGCAGCTTCCTCACAGATACGCAGTATTTT.

The chain is built from TRBV7-1 and TRBJ2-7; 7 nucleotides line up with TRBD2. TRBV7-1 is annotated as an ORF whose role is uncertain. V lost 5 bases and J lost 3; bases outside the gene matches: 10. CDR3 length equals 15 residues. The CDR3 spells CASSPQPGGIYEQYF. The CDR3 coding sequence is TGTGCCAGCAGCCCGCAGCCCGGGGGGATCTACGAGCAGTACTTC.

The chain uses TRBV4-2 and TRBJ2-1; 12 bases are a match to TRBD2. The CDR3 totals 16 residues. Germline CDR1 is LGHNA and CDR2 is YNFKEQ. J lost 6 bases, V lost 4 bases, and 7 bases had no gene match. The chain's CDR3 is CASSRLTSGSFNEQFF. As DNA, the CDR3 is TGTGCCAGCAGCCGTCTGACTAGCGGGAGCTTCAATGAGCAGTTCTTC.

This clone was counted a few times. The chain has TRBV27 and TRBJ2-7; D assignment may be TRBD1 or TRBD2 (6 bases each). This CDR3 has 14 residues. The germline V gene has CDR1 MNHEY and CDR2 SMNVEV (reference sequence). The V gene lost 2 bases and the J gene lost 3 bases, with 11 bases spanning the gap. CDR3 DNA: TGTGCCAGCAGTTTACGGGGGCCCAACTACGAGCAGTACTTC. It is translated as CASSLRGPNYEQYF.

This clone turned up a few times. The CDR3 coding sequence is TGTGCCAGCAGCTGGGTCCTTCTGGTTTCCACTGAAGCTTTCTTT. Protein sequence: CASSWVLLVSTEAFF. The chain couples TRBV6-1 to TRBJ1-1; D gene unclear. Germline lookup yields CDR1 MNHNS and CDR2 SASEGT. The CDR3 totals 15 residues. Trimming left V 6 bases short and J 4 bases short, with 18 bases between.

This clone is a singleton in its sample. J is TRBJ2-3 and V is TRBV7-8; D assignment may be TRBD1 or TRBD2 (5 bases each). There are 16 residues in the CDR3. The germline V gene encodes CDR1 SGHVS and CDR2 FQNEAQ. Between the trimmed V and J ends, which lost 3 bases and 3 bases, there was a span of 16 bases. CDR3 residues: CASSLDGSGLTDTQYF. CDR3 sequence (DNA): TGTGCCAGCAGCTTGGATGGGTCGGGGCTTACAGATACGCAGTATTTT.

This clone appeared a few times. The CDR3 loop is CASRGLALNEQFF. As DNA, the CDR3 is TGTGCCAGCAGAGGTCTAGCGTTGAATGAGCAGTTCTTC. The chain combines TRBV6-5 with TRBJ2-1; maybe TRBD2 (6 bases). Looked up from germline, CDR1 is MNHEY and CDR2 is SVGAGI. CDR3 length: 13 residues. Trimming pared 6 bases from V and 7 bases from J, leaving 13 bases between.

Concerning this clone itself: A read error may produce the germline difference seen at one junction end. The V gene is TRBV6-2 or TRBV6-3, the J gene TRBJ2-7; TRBD1 is a possible D gene (6 bases). Per germline, CDR1 MNHEY and CDR2 SVGEGT. This CDR3 has 15 amino acids. For the CDR3, the DNA is TGTGCCAGCAGTCGGACAGCGAGTTTATGCTACGAGCTGAACTTC. It translates to CASSRTASLCYELNF.

This clone is large within its sample. This chain joins TRBV6-2 or TRBV6-3 and TRBJ2-6; weak D call: TRBD2 (7 bases). The length of the CDR3 is 17 residues. Germline values: CDR1 MNHEY, CDR2 SVGEGT. V lost 4 bases, J lost 6 bases, and 19 bases lay in between. CDR3 residues: CASSWGGLRKKANVLTF. The CDR3 region has the DNA TGTGCCAGCAGTTGGGGGGGGCTGAGGAAGAAGGCCAACGTCCTGACTTTC.

The sample holds a few counts of this clone. The rearrangement joins TRBV6-1 to TRBJ2-7; a weak D match, TRBD1 (5 bases). CDR3 size: 17 residues. V was pared by 6 bases and J by 0 bases, with 21 bases between. Germline CDR1 MNHNS, CDR2 SASEGT. DNA of the CDR3: TGTGCCAGCAGCCCTACCCCTGGGGCCGATAGCTCCTACGAGCAGTACTTC. Its protein is CASSPTPGADSSYEQYF.